This T cell receptor beta chain was sequenced during a study of cytomegalovirus exposure and HLA in healthy donors. Study-level results: It was taken for granted in presence/absence analyses that sequencing depth across donors was roughly uniform. A link between a missense DCLRE1C variant and TCR beta V- and J-gene trimming emerged from a later analysis. The likely origin of a cluster of highly shared sequence variants was a sequencing artifact.

With respect to this clone: Its antigen remains unidentified.

Researchers ran the PCR with 60 Vbeta and 13 Jbeta primers. Method: immunoSEQ multiplex PCR; TCRdb's copy keeps in-frame clones and lacks some. The data contain 100,000 to 120,000 clones, 78% of them singletons. The CDR3 sequence is 12 residues long. V shed 4 bases and J 14 bases; nucleotides not matched to a gene: 12. The germline gives CDR1 SQVTM, CDR2 ANQGSEA. The chain combines TRBV29-1 with TRBJ2-5, with 8 bases aligning to TRBD2. The sample taken for sequencing was PBMCs. The TCR sequence derives from a woman in her thirties in good health and CMV-seronegative. CDR3 sequence reads: CSVVLPSGRSYF. The CDR3 DNA reads TGCAGCGTTGTTCTCCCCAGCGGGAGATCCTACTTC.